This TCR beta chain emerged from a study of beta chain features in type 1 diabetes. Every isolated RNA sample was fully reverse transcribed, so sequencing captured expressed TCRB transcripts. Generated by immunoSEQ multiplex PCR, the TCRdb table keeps only in-frame clones and is missing some. In the table there are about 330,000 clones, 9.5% to 11% of which are singletons. Study outcomes and limitations: Relative to healthy donors, patients appeared to have naive, central memory and Treg TCRB repertoires that were more similar.

On this clone: Its antigen is unidentified. The same CDR3 also results from other DNA sequences found in this sample.

The TCR sequence derives from a woman aged 25-40 years in good health. The sequenced sample consisted of naive CD4+ T cells from blood.

For the CDR3, the DNA is TGTGCCAGCAGCCCAAGACTAGCGGGAAGCACAGATACGCAGTATTTT. Translating gives CASSPRLAGSTDTQYF. The chain has TRBV7-3 and TRBJ2-3, with 11 positions matching TRBD2. Trimming took 5 bases from V and 0 from J; bases not matched to a gene: 4. Germline CDR1 reads SGHTA; CDR2 reads FQGTGA. The CDR3 runs 16 residues.